Shown below are 32 T cell receptor beta chains from a single sample sequenced in a study of blood T cell repertoires in COVID-19. Generated by immunoSEQ multiplex PCR, the TCRdb table keeps only in-frame clones and is missing some. The top ten clones hold 3.8% of a sample with 95,000 to 150,000 clones, 90% of them seen once. Material: peripheral blood. The receptor set was obtained from a woman aged 55-75 years with COVID-19, enrolled during active disease.

The V call is TRBV6-5, the J call TRBJ1-4, with a possible D match to TRBD1 (6 bases). The CDR3 spans 15 residues. Trimming left V 6 bases short and J 8 bases short, with 19 bases between. CDR1 and CDR2 from the germline V gene are MNHEY and SVGAGI. The CDR3 reads CASRISPAGVEKLFF. The DNA of the CDR3 is TGTGCCAGCAGGATAAGCCCGGCAGGGGTGGAAAAACTGTTTTTT.

DNA of the CDR3: TGTGCCATCAGCCAGGGGGTCACTGAAGCTTTCTTT. Protein: CAISQGVTEAFF. V is TRBV10-3 and J is TRBJ1-1; 7 bases align to TRBD1. The trim removed 6 bases at V and 4 bases at J, leaving 2 bases unmatched. The CDR3 has 12 amino acids. The germline gives CDR1 ENHRY, CDR2 SYGVKD.

The chain combines TRBV19 with TRBJ2-2, with a tentative D call TRBD1 (5 bases). The CDR3 consists of 17 residues. CDR1 is LNHDA and CDR2 is SQIVND in the germline V gene (reference sequence). V shed 3 bases and J shed 1 base, with 15 bases lying between them. In DNA form, the CDR3 reads TGTGCCAGTAGTATTCTTCGACAGAGACTGAACACCGGGGAGCTGTTTTTT. It yields the protein CASSILRQRLNTGELFF.

The V call is TRBV5-1, the J call TRBJ2-5; 8 positions agree with TRBD2. The CDR3 contains 14 residues. Germline V gene lookup returns CDR1 SGHRS and CDR2 YFSETQ. The trim removed 6 bases at V and 2 bases at J, leaving 6 bases unmatched. CDR3 nucleotide sequence: TGCGCCAGCACGATAACTAGCGGACAAGAGACCCAGTACTTC. This encodes CASTITSGQETQYF.

The chain carries TRBV30 and TRBJ1-1; tentative D call: TRBD1 (5 bases). This CDR3 is built from 13 residues. The V gene lost 3 bases and the J gene lost 1 base, with 9 bases spanning the gap. Per the germline V gene, CDR1 is GTSNPN and CDR2 is SVGIG (reference sequence). The CDR3 nucleotides are TGTGCCTGGAGGTACGGACAGAACACTGAAGCTTTCTTT. Translation: CAWRYGQNTEAFF.

CDR3 bases: TGTGCCAGCCGGGCAACAGGGCAAAACACCATATATTTT. Protein product: CASRATGQNTIYF. The chain has TRBV19 and TRBJ1-3; D perhaps matches TRBD1 (6 bases). The V gene's germline CDR1 is LNHDA and CDR2 SQIVND (reference sequence). The CDR3 runs to 13 residues. Trimming stripped 9 bases from V and 6 bases from J, with 15 bases between.

The CDR3 sequence: CASSYPISQGRHEQYF. In nucleotides, the CDR3 is TGTGCCAGCAGTTACCCCATTTCACAGGGACGCCACGAGCAGTACTTC. This chain uses TRBV6-5 with TRBJ2-7; D is possibly TRBD1 (6 bases). V dropped 2 bases and J dropped 5 bases, with 19 bases sitting between them. Germline V gene data show CDR1 as MNHEY and CDR2 as SVGAGI. This CDR3 has 16 residues.

J is TRBJ1-4 and V is TRBV5-1; D not resolved. Looked up from germline, CDR1 is SGHRS and CDR2 is YFSETQ. The CDR3 loop spans 13 amino acids. V was trimmed by 4 bases and J by 7 bases, leaving 11 bases between them. CDR3 amino acids: CASSRERGEKLFF. The CDR3 region has the DNA TGCGCCAGCAGCAGGGAACGGGGTGAAAAACTGTTTTTT.

The V call is TRBV12-5, the J call TRBJ2-3, with D tentatively TRBD1 (6 bases). The germline gives CDR1 LGHNT, CDR2 FRNRAP. The CDR3 sequence is 14 residues long. The germline V and J ends were trimmed by 5 bases and 5 bases, with 14 bases remaining between them. The CDR3 region has the DNA TGTGCTAGTGGTCCAGGGGAAGAAGGAGATACGCAGTATTTT. It encodes CASGPGEEGDTQYF.

V is TRBV7-2 and J is TRBJ1-1, with 8 bases identical to TRBD1. The CDR3 runs 14 residues. From germline, CDR1 is SGHTA and CDR2 FQGNSA. V was pared by 2 bases and J by 5 bases, with 4 bases of the junction left unmatched. DNA for the CDR3: TGTGCCAGCAGCTTACAGGGGGCGCTTACTGAAGCTTTCTTT. Its protein is CASSLQGALTEAFF.

CDR3 protein: CASSLAIGREDQPQHF. CDR3 DNA: TGTGCCAGCAGCTTAGCGATCGGGAGGGAGGATCAGCCCCAGCATTTT. V gene TRBV7-2 combines with J gene TRBJ1-5; D gene unclear. The V end was cut by 0 bases, the J end by 5 bases, with 14 bases between. Germline V gene lookup returns CDR1 SGHTA and CDR2 FQGNSA. The CDR3 sequence is 16 residues long.

The V call is TRBV5-6, the J call TRBJ1-1, with TRBD1 identical over 9 bases. The germline V gene encodes CDR1 SGHDT and CDR2 YYEEEE. The length of the CDR3 is 13 residues. After removal of 0 bases from V and 6 bases from J, the junction contained 0 bases not matched to a gene. CDR3 nucleotides: TGTGCCAGCAGCTTGGGGACAGGGGCTGAAGCTTTCTTT. Translation: CASSLGTGAEAFF. The full variable domain, its missing parts supplied by reference TRBV5-6 and TRBJ1-1, is DAGVTQSPTHLIKTRGQQVTLRCSPKSGHDTVSWYQQALGQGPQFIFQYYEEEERQRGNFPDRFSGHQFPNYSSELNVNALLLGDSALYLCASSLGTGAEAFFGQGTRLTVV.

The V and J genes are TRBV10-3 and TRBJ2-2, with TRBD1 matching 9 bases. Per germline, CDR1 ENHRY and CDR2 SYGVKD. The CDR3 spans 17 residues. Trimming cost V 0 bases and J 1 base; bases outside gene matches: 3. The CDR3 region is CAISESRQGVNTGELFF. The CDR3 DNA reads as TGTGCCATCAGTGAGTCCAGACAGGGGGTGAACACCGGGGAGCTGTTTTTT.

The chain joins TRBV6-6 to TRBJ1-1; D may be TRBD1 (5 bases). The length of the CDR3 is 14 residues. Deletions cut 2 bases from V and 5 bases from J, with 12 bases between. Germline V gene data show CDR1 as MNHNY and CDR2 as SVGAGI (reference sequence). DNA of the CDR3: TGTGCCAGCAGTTACGGACCCAGGGAAACTGAAGCTTTCTTT. This gives the protein CASSYGPRETEAFF.

The chain uses TRBV14 and TRBJ1-1; no firm D call. Germline assignment: CDR1 SGHDN and CDR2 FVKESK. V was shortened by 5 bases and J by 5 bases, with 12 bases between the two germline ends. CDR3 size: 13 residues. The CDR3 sequence: CASSRVRGTEAFF. CDR3 bases: TGTGCCAGCAGCAGGGTTCGAGGGACTGAAGCTTTCTTT.

The gene calls are TRBV5-4 and TRBJ1-2; a possible D gene is TRBD1 (6 bases). Germline V CDR1 and CDR2: SGHNT, YYREEE (reference sequence). V lost 1 base to trimming and J lost 6 bases, with 13 bases between them. The CDR3 runs to 14 residues. The CDR3 loop is CASSLWGAGDGYTF. The CDR3 DNA reads TGTGCCAGCAGCTTGTGGGGAGCAGGGGATGGCTACACCTTC.

The V call is TRBV2, the J call TRBJ1-2; the match to TRBD1 covers 10 bases. Germline V CDR1 and CDR2: SNHLY, FYNNEI. The V segment lost 8 bases and the J segment 2 bases; nucleotides outside the gene matches: 5. The CDR3 consists of 14 residues. CDR3 sequence: CASVQDRGNYGYTF. The DNA of the CDR3 is TGTGCCAGCGTTCAGGACAGGGGGAACTATGGCTACACCTTC.

The chain joins TRBV4-2 to TRBJ2-1, with 9 nucleotides matching TRBD2. The germline V gene encodes CDR1 LGHNA and CDR2 YNFKEQ. There are 16 residues in the CDR3. V lost 0 bases to trimming and J lost 5 bases; unmatched junction nucleotides: 5. Here the CDR3 reads CASSQEPAGGHNEQFF. CDR3 DNA sequence: TGTGCCAGCAGCCAAGAACCAGCGGGGGGCCACAATGAGCAGTTCTTC.

The chain recombines TRBV6-5 with TRBJ1-3, with a tentative D call TRBD1 (6 bases). V dropped 0 bases and J dropped 5 bases, with 11 bases sitting between them. Germline-derived CDR1 and CDR2 are MNHEY and SVGAGI. This CDR3 has 15 amino acids. The CDR3: CASSYSNRARNTIYF. In nucleotides, the CDR3 is TGTGCCAGCAGTTACTCGAACAGGGCCAGAAACACCATATATTTT.

The V and J genes are TRBV15 and TRBJ2-2, with D perhaps TRBD2 (5 bases). Germline CDR1 reads LNHNV; CDR2 reads YYDKDF (reference sequence). The CDR3 length is 12 residues. The germline V and J ends were trimmed by 3 bases and 7 bases, with 6 bases remaining between them. CDR3 loop: CATSRDFGELFF. CDR3 sequence (DNA): TGTGCCACCAGCAGGGACTTCGGGGAGCTGTTTTTT. Together with reference TRBV15 and TRBJ2-2, the CDR3 gives the full variable domain: DAMVIQNPRYQVTQFGKPVTLSCSQTLNHNVMYWYQQKSSQAPKLLFHYYDKDFNNEADTPDNFQSRRPNTSFCFLDIRSPGLGDTAMYLCATSRDFGELFFGEGSRLTVL.

This clone was seen a single time. This rearrangement joins TRBV4-3 to TRBJ1-2, with a weak D call TRBD1 (5 bases). Germline CDR1 is LGHNA and CDR2 is YSLEER. Between the trimmed V and J ends, which lost 0 bases and 6 bases, there was a span of 20 bases. The CDR3 is 17 residues long. Written as DNA, the CDR3 is TGCGCCAGCAGCCAAGATCGGTCCCGCAGGGTTCTGGATGGCTACACCTTC. Translated: CASSQDRSRRVLDGYTF.

V gene TRBV20-1 combines with J gene TRBJ1-4; D might be TRBD1 (6 bases). The CDR3 sequence is 16 residues long. The germline V and J ends were trimmed by 3 bases and 6 bases, with 20 bases remaining between them. Germline assignment: CDR1 DFQATT and CDR2 SNEGSKA (reference sequence). This CDR3 reads CSASWGGRGIHEKLFF. In nucleotides, the CDR3 is TGCAGTGCTAGTTGGGGCGGCAGGGGAATTCATGAAAAACTGTTTTTT.

The count of this clone is one. V and J are TRBV7-8 and TRBJ1-1; D is ambiguous. This CDR3 has 11 amino acids. V was shortened by 1 base and J by 11 bases, with 8 bases between the two germline ends. The V gene's germline CDR1 is SGHVS and CDR2 FQNEAQ. The CDR3 sequence: CASSLGERAFF. CDR3 DNA sequence: TGTGCCAGCAGCTTAGGGGAGAGGGCTTTCTTT. Combining the CDR3 with reference TRBV7-8 and TRBJ1-1 gives the whole variable domain GAGVSQSPRYKVAKRGQDVALRCDPISGHVSLFWYQQALGQGPEFLTYFQNEAQLDKSGLPSDRFFAERPEGSVSTLKIQRTQQEDSAVYLCASSLGERAFFGQGTRLTVV.

The rearrangement uses TRBV10-3 and TRBJ1-1; D is perhaps TRBD1 (6 bases). From germline, CDR1 is ENHRY and CDR2 SYGVKD. The CDR3 totals 14 residues. V was pared by 8 bases and J by 3 bases, with 16 bases between. CDR3 sequence: CAIRVQGRDTEAFF. DNA of the CDR3: TGTGCCATCCGGGTACAGGGACGTGACACTGAAGCTTTCTTT.

This chain uses TRBV5-1 with TRBJ2-1; 10 bases align to TRBD2. J was trimmed by 5 bases and V by 2 bases; bases with no gene match: 4. CDR1 SGHRS and CDR2 YFSETQ come from the germline V gene. This CDR3 comprises 15 residues. The DNA for the CDR3 is TGCGCCAGCAGCTTCCTAGCGGGGGCCAACAATGAGCAGTTCTTC. The encoded protein is CASSFLAGANNEQFF.

The V and J genes are TRBV6-6 and TRBJ2-7, with a weak D call TRBD1 (5 bases). Trimming shortened V by 9 bases and J by 1 base, and 13 bases separated the two germline ends. CDR1 and CDR2 from the germline V gene are MNHNY and SVGAGI (reference sequence). The CDR3 spans 13 residues. This chain's CDR3 is CASEEGASYEQYF. For the CDR3, the DNA is TGTGCCAGTGAGGAAGGGGCATCCTACGAGCAGTACTTC.

CDR3: CSASQGGAYGYTF. As DNA, the CDR3 is TGCAGCGCATCCCAAGGAGGGGCTTATGGCTACACCTTC. The chain links TRBV29-1 to TRBJ1-2; tentatively, D is TRBD1 (5 bases). V was trimmed by 7 bases and J by 5 bases, leaving 17 bases between them. This CDR3 region has 13 residues. Germline-derived CDR1 and CDR2 are SQVTM and ANQGSEA.

The V gene is TRBV5-5, the J gene TRBJ1-1, with 9 nucleotides matching TRBD1. The CDR3 covers 15 residues. In germline, CDR1 is SGHKS, CDR2 YYEKEE (reference sequence). V trimming: 2 bases; J trimming: 6 bases; junction bases outside the gene matches: 8. CDR3 sequence reads: CASSFYRGRISEAFF. The CDR3 DNA is TGTGCCAGCAGCTTCTACAGGGGGCGAATCTCTGAAGCTTTCTTT.

This clone showed up just once. This chain connects TRBV9 to TRBJ1-3; D is uncertain. The germline V and J ends were trimmed by 0 bases and 4 bases, with 11 bases remaining between them. Germline CDR1 and CDR2: SGDLS and YYNGEE. This CDR3 is 15 amino acids long. CDR3 protein: CASSVAGIGGNTIYF. In DNA, the CDR3 is TGTGCCAGCAGCGTAGCTGGAATCGGGGGAAACACCATATATTTT. Full variable domain (outside the CDR3, taken from reference TRBV9 and TRBJ1-3): DSGVTQTPKHLITATGQRVTLRCSPRSGDLSVYWYQQSLDQGLQFLIQYYNGEERAKGNILERFSAQQFPDLHSELNLSSLELGDSALYFCASSVAGIGGNTIYFGEGSWLTVV.

The genes are TRBV28 and TRBJ1-6; no clear D. Germline CDR1 and CDR2: MDHEN and SYDVKM. This CDR3 spans 13 amino acids. Trimming cost V 5 bases and J 7 bases, with 9 bases left between them. The CDR3 DNA is TGTGCCAGCAGTATGGCCAGAAATTCACCCCTCCACTTT. This gives the protein CASSMARNSPLHF.

This clone appeared a few times. The V and J genes are TRBV25-1 and TRBJ2-2; no definite D call. This CDR3 comprises 14 residues. V lost 3 bases to trimming and J lost 5 bases, with 10 bases between them. Germline-derived CDR1 and CDR2 are MGHDK and SYGVNS. The CDR3 DNA reads as TGTGCCAGCAGTGATTCTATGAGTACCGGGGAGCTGTTTTTT. This codes for CASSDSMSTGELFF.

The gene calls are TRBV6-5 and TRBJ1-2; 9 nucleotides agree with TRBD1. This CDR3 is 15 amino acids long. The V gene's germline CDR1 is MNHEY and CDR2 SVGAGI. J lost 0 bases, V lost 8 bases, and 7 bases had no gene match. The CDR3 DNA follows: TGTGCCAGCCGGCGGGACAGGGATACTAACTATGGCTACACCTTC. It translates to CASRRDRDTNYGYTF.